The present TCR beta chain was sequenced within a study of control samples from healthy donors and cancer patients. Libraries were prepared by immunoSEQ multiplex PCR; TCRdb keeps only in-frame clonotypes and omits some of them. The repertoire holds 65,000 to 90,000 clones, with about 89% as singletons. V lost 4 bases, J lost 4 bases, and 7 bases stayed unmatched. This CDR3 comprises 16 residues. CDR1 MNHEY and CDR2 SVGAGI come from the germline V gene. Sequenced input: blood. The receptor was derived from a man aged 45-60 years in good health. The chain carries TRBV6-5 and TRBJ2-3; 11 nucleotides agree with TRBD2. CDR3 in amino acids: CASSWGSGRGADTQYF. The CDR3 coding sequence is TGTGCCAGCAGTTGGGGTAGCGGGAGGGGCGCAGATACGCAGTATTTT.